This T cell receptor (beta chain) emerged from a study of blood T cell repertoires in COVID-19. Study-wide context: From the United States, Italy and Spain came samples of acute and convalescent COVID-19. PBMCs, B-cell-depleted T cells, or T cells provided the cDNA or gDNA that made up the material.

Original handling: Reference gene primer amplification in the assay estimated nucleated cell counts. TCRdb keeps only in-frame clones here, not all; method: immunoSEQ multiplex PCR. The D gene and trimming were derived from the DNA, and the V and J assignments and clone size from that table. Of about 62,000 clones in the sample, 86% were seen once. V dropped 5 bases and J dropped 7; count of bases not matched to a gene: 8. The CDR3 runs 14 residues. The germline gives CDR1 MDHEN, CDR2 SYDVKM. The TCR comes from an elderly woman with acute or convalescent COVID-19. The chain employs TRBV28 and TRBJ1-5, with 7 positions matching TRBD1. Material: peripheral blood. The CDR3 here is CASSTRQGGQPQHF. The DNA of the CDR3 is TGTGCCAGCAGTACGAGACAGGGCGGGCAGCCCCAGCATTTT.